This passage covers 8 T cell receptor beta chains from one sample sequenced in a study of blood T cells in healthy people across ages. Through a sample-barcoded 5' primer and a J-beta primer mix, a second PCR was run for 7 to 11 cycles. TCRdb re-called the 5' RACE reads with MiXCR, one entry per CDR3 protein. The sample lists fewer than 2,000,000 distinct CDR3 sequences, approximately 39% seen once, with under 25% in the top ten. Sequenced sample: blood. These receptors came from a human donor in good health.

In this sample, this clonotype turned up a few times. The chain joins TRBV20-1 to TRBJ1-2, with D unresolved. This CDR3 has 15 residues. Trimming removed 6 bases at V and 8 bases at J, with 25 bases between. Germline loops: CDR1 DFQATT, CDR2 SNEGSKA (reference sequence). CDR3 region: CSALRRSAGLEGYTF. In nucleotides, the CDR3 is TGCAGTGCCTTGAGGCGGAGCGCGGGTTTAGAGGGCTACACCTTC.

This clonotype was seen only a few times. The V call is TRBV7-2, the J call TRBJ2-3; D unresolved. V was shortened by 0 bases and J by 8 bases, with 12 bases between the two germline ends. CDR1 and CDR2 (germline): SGHTA, FQGNSA. The CDR3 runs to 14 residues. CDR3 sequence reads: CASSLANSISTQYF. Here the CDR3 DNA reads TGTGCCAGCAGCTTAGCCAATAGCATAAGTACGCAGTATTTT.

As concerns this clonotype: An end of the junction does not agree with germline; a read error may underlie this. The J gene is TRBJ2-1, the V gene TRBV10-3, with D unclear. Per germline, CDR1 ENHRY and CDR2 SYGVKD. CDR3 length: 13 residues. CDR3 amino acids: CATRTQSSYEQFF. CDR3 in DNA: TGCGCCACCAGGACCCAATCCTCCTACGAGCAGTTCTTC.

This chain uses TRBV20-1 with TRBJ1-6; TRBD1 is a possible D gene (5 bases). The V gene lost 5 bases and the J gene lost 7 bases, with 9 bases spanning the gap. CDR1 DFQATT and CDR2 SNEGSKA come from the germline V gene (reference sequence). The CDR3 is made up of 12 amino acids. CDR3: CSAPSGNSPLHF. CDR3 DNA: TGCAGTGCTCCCTCAGGGAATTCACCCCTCCACTTT.

The genes are TRBV29-1 and TRBJ2-7, with 10 bases lining up with TRBD2. The DNA end favors TRBJ2-5, so the J call may be wrong. CDR3 size: 14 residues. CDR1 and CDR2 (germline): SQVTM, ANQGSEA. CDR3 DNA sequence: TGCAGCGTGGAGGAGCGGGGGGGGAAAGAGACCCAGTACTTC. Protein sequence: CSVEERGGKETQYF.

The V gene is TRBV12-3 or TRBV12-4, the J gene TRBJ1-2, with D maybe TRBD1 (5 bases). CDR3 length: 14 amino acids. The V end lost 8 bases, the J end lost 8 bases, and 21 bases lay between the germline ends. CDR3 loop: CASVRQPLKGGYTF. For the CDR3, the DNA is TGTGCCAGCGTTAGACAGCCCCTTAAAGGAGGCTACACCTTC.

As regards this clonotype: The junction and the germline gene differ at one end; a read error may be behind it. The V call is TRBV29-1, the J call TRBJ2-7, with a tentative D call TRBD2 (5 bases). The germline CDR1 and CDR2 sequences are SQVTM and ANQGSEA. This CDR3 spans 11 amino acids. The CDR3 loop is CNVEGSYEQYF. As DNA, the CDR3 is TGCAACGTTGAGGGCTCATACGAGCAGTACTTC.

The V and J genes are TRBV7-2 and TRBJ2-7, with D tentatively TRBD1 (6 bases). Germline V gene data show CDR1 as SGHTA and CDR2 as FQGNSA. Trimming took 4 bases from V and 0 from J, leaving 10 bases between them. The CDR3 totals 14 residues. The CDR3, as DNA: TGTGCCAGCAGCTCCGACAGGAACTCCTACGAGCAGTACTTC. This gives the protein CASSSDRNSYEQYF.